This T cell receptor beta chain derives from a study of CD8+ T cells in alopecia areata. Study-wide points: Alopecia totalis/universalis scalp especially showed more expanded CD8+ clones than normal scalp.

Of note for this clone: Its antigen is undetermined.

CDR1 and CDR2 (germline): MDHEN, SYDVKM. The CDR3 length is 12 residues. V was cut by 6 bases and J by 3 bases, with 9 bases left in between. Sequencing templates came from extracted RNA that was reverse transcribed into cDNA. The protocol was immunoSEQ multiplex PCR, while the TCRdb copy is restricted to in-frame clones and leaves out a portion. The sample shows 75,000 to 100,000 clones, 35% to 50% of them seen only once. A FACSAria was used to sort CD4+ and CD8+ T cells. These cells came from PBMCs. The TCR was taken from a human donor with alopecia areata. V gene TRBV28 combines with J gene TRBJ2-7; D is ambiguous. Input material: CD4+ T cells sorted from blood. In DNA form, the CDR3 reads TGTGCCAGCAGCAGTACTATCTACGAGCAGTACTTC. It specifies CASSSTIYEQYF.